The 9 T cell receptor beta chains in this list originate from one sample, sequenced in a study of post-analysis software for immune sequencing data. Findings and caveats of the study: The study found TRBV5-6, TRBV5-1 and TRBV20-1 among a handful of TRBV segments more frequent in patients than controls.

No antigens are known for them. TCR beta libraries were prepared from cDNA with unique molecular identifiers. TCRdb fed the PCR reads into MiXCR, producing one record per CDR3 protein. The profile shows hundreds of thousands of distinct CDR3 sequences, more than 50% of them singletons. Sequencing was carried out using blood. The receptor set was obtained from a girl under 10 years old with multiple sclerosis.

The chain links TRBV7-2 to TRBJ1-1, with a possible D match to TRBD1 (5 bases). V shed 2 bases and J shed 6 bases, with 22 bases lying between them. The CDR3 length is 17 residues. Germline lookup yields CDR1 SGHTA and CDR2 FQGNSA. The CDR3 nucleotides read TGTGCCAGCAGCTTAAGGAGTGTGGGGCAGGCGTCCCCTGAAGCTTTCTTT. Its protein is CASSLRSVGQASPEAFF.

On this clonotype: The junction departs from the called germline gene at one end, perhaps through a read error. The chain employs TRBV7-8 and TRBJ1-1; 8 bases fit TRBD1. The CDR3 covers 16 residues. The germline CDR1 and CDR2 sequences are SGHVS and FQNEAQ. The CDR3 DNA follows: TGTGCCAGTAGCTTAGGCCGGACAGGGAACGGCACTGAAGCTTTCTTT. Its translation: CASSLGRTGNGTEAFF.

The chain couples TRBV20-1 to TRBJ2-3; possibly TRBD2 for D (6 bases). The CDR3 loop spans 13 amino acids. V was pared by 3 bases and J by 12 bases, with 19 bases between. The germline gives CDR1 DFQATT, CDR2 SNEGSKA (reference sequence). The CDR3 DNA is TGCAGTGCTAGTGGGGCGGGGCCCGCCACCCAGTATTTT. It yields the protein CSASGAGPATQYF.

The V and J genes are TRBV4-1 and TRBJ2-3; D may be TRBD2 (6 bases). The CDR3 consists of 16 residues. The V gene lost 3 bases and the J gene lost 8 bases, with 21 bases spanning the gap. CDR1 is MGHRA, CDR2 YSYEKL, per germline. DNA of the CDR3: TGCGCCAGCAGCCATCCCCAGACTAGTCCCTCCGGTACGCAGTATTTT. Protein product: CASSHPQTSPSGTQYF.

A single count supports this clonotype. This chain links TRBV12-3 or TRBV12-4 with TRBJ2-3; the D is unclear. V lost 3 bases and J lost 9, with 7 bases in between. This CDR3 contains 11 residues. The CDR3 spells CASSLGITQYF. CDR3 nucleotide sequence: TGTGCCAGCAGTTTGGGGATAACGCAGTATTTT.

The CDR3 protein is CGQGRPSYGYTF. The CDR3, as DNA: TGTGGACAGGGACGCCCAAGCTATGGCTACACCTTC. The chain combines TRBV30 with TRBJ1-2, with 7 bases aligning to TRBD1. The CDR3 contains 12 residues. In germline, CDR1 is GTSNPN, CDR2 SVGIG (reference sequence).

V is TRBV5-1 and J is TRBJ1-6; no firm D call. Germline V gives CDR1 SGHRS, CDR2 YFSETQ. The length of the CDR3 is 15 residues. Trimming cost V 0 bases and J 7 bases, with 11 bases left between them. CDR3 region: CASSLETGSNSPLHF. The CDR3 DNA follows: TGCGCCAGCAGCTTGGAAACGGGATCCAATTCACCCCTCCACTTT.

This rearrangement joins TRBV20-1 to TRBJ2-3, with a weak D call TRBD1 (6 bases). Germline loops: CDR1 DFQATT, CDR2 SNEGSKA (reference sequence). The V and J ends lost 3 bases and 4 bases respectively, with 14 bases between them. This CDR3 has 14 residues. CDR3 sequence: CSASGGGLPDTQYF. The CDR3 nucleotides read TGCAGTGCTAGTGGGGGCGGGCTTCCAGATACGCAGTATTTT.

The V call is TRBV7-2, the J call TRBJ1-2; D perhaps matches TRBD1 (5 bases). This CDR3 is 14 amino acids long. The V gene's germline CDR1 is SGHTA and CDR2 FQGNSA. Trimming removed 4 bases from V and 6 bases from J, with 15 bases in between. The DNA for the CDR3 is TGTGCCAGCAGCTCAGCGGGCCAGGGTGATGGCTACACCTTC. It yields the protein CASSSAGQGDGYTF.